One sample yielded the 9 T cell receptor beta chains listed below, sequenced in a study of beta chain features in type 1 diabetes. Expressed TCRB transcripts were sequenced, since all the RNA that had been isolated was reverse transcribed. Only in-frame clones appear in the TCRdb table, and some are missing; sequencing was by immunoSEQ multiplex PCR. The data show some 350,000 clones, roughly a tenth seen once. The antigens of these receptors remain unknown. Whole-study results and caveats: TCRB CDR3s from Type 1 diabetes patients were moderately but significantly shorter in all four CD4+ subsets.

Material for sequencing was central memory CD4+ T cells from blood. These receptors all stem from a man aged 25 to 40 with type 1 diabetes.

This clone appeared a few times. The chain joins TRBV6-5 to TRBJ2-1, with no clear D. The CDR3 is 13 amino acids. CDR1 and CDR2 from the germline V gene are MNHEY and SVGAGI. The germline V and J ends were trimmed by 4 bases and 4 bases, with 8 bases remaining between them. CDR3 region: CASSSQRYNEQFF. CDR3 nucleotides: TGTGCCAGCAGTTCCCAGCGATACAATGAGCAGTTCTTC.

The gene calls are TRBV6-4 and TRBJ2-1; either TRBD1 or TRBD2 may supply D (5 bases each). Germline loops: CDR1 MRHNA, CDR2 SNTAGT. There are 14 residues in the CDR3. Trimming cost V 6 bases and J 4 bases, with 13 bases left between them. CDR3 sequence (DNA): TGTGCCAGCAGCGGGGAAGAGGGGTACAATGAGCAGTTCTTC. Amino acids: CASSGEEGYNEQFF.

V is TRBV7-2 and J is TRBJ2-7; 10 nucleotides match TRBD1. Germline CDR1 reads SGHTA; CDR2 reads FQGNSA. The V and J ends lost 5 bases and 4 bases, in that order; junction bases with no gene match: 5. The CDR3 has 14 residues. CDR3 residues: CASSLGTGEYEQYF. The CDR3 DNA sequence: TGTGCCAGCAGCCTCGGGACAGGGGAATACGAGCAGTACTTC.

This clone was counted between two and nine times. CDR3 in amino acids: CASSTRDSVKREQYF. CDR3 in DNA: TGTGCCAGCAGCACAAGGGACAGCGTGAAGCGGGAGCAGTACTTC. V gene TRBV7-6 combines with J gene TRBJ2-7; TRBD1 agrees at 7 bases. V was pared by 5 bases and J by 7 bases, with 14 bases of the junction left unmatched. From germline, CDR1 is SGHVS and CDR2 FNYEAQ. The length of the CDR3 is 15 residues.

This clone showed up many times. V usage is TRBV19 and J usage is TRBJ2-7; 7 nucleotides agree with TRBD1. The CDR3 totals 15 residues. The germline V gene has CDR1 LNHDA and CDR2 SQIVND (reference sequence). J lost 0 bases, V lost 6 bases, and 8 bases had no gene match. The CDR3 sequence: CASSPKTGYSYEQYF. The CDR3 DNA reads TGTGCCAGTAGCCCCAAGACAGGGTACTCCTACGAGCAGTACTTC.

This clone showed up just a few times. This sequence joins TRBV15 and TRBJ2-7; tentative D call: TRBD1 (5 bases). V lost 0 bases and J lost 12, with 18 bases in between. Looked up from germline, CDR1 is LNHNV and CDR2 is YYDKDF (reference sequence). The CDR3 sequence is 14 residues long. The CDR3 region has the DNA TGTGCCACCAGCAGAGATCGGCATTCTGACAGTCCGTACTTC. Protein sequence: CATSRDRHSDSPYF.

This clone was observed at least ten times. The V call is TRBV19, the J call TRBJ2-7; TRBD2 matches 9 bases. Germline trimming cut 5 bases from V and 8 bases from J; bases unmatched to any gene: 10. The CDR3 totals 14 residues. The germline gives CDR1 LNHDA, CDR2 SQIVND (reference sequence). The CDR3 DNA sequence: TGTGCCAGTAGTGCGACTAGCGGCTCTATGCAGCAGTACTTC. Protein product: CASSATSGSMQQYF.

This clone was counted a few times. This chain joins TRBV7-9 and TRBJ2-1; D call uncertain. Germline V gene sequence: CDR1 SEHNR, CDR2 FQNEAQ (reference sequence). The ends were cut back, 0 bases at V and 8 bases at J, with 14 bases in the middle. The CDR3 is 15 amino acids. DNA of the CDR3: TGTGCCAGCAGCTTAGCGCTTAGTAGTGGCGATGAGCAGTTCTTC. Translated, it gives CASSLALSSGDEQFF.

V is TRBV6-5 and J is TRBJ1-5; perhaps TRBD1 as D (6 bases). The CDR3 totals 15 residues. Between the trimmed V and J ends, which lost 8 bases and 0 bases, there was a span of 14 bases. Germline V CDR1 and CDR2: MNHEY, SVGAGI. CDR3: CASSRTAFSNQPQHF. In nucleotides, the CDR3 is TGTGCCAGCTCCAGGACAGCCTTTAGCAATCAGCCCCAGCATTTT.